This T cell receptor (beta chain) appears in the sequencing data of a study of blood T cell repertoires in COVID-19. Sequencing used immunoSEQ multiplex PCR; TCRdb keeps in-frame clones, though not all of them. Of around 180,000 clones in the sample, around 89% were seen once. V lost 1 base and J 10 bases, leaving 14 bases between the germline ends. Germline V lookup: CDR1 SGHTA, CDR2 FQGNSA. CDR3 length: 15 residues. This clonotype was sampled from a woman aged 30 to 39 with acute or convalescent COVID-19. Sample: peripheral blood. The J gene is TRBJ1-6, the V gene TRBV7-2, with TRBD1 as a possible D gene (6 bases). In DNA, the CDR3 is TGTGCCAGCAGCTTAGTAGCAGGGGTGAGGTCACCCCTCCACTTT. Translating gives CASSLVAGVRSPLHF.